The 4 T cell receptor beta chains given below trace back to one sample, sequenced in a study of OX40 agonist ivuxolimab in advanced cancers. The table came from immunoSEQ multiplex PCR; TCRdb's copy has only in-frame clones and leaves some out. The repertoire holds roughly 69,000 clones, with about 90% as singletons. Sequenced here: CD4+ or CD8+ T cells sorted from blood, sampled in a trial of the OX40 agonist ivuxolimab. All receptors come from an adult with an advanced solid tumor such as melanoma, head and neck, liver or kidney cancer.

Here the CDR3 DNA reads TGTGCCAGCAGCTTACCCAGCGGGAGGTGGGATGAGCAGTTCTTC. Its protein is CASSLPSGRWDEQFF. The chain carries TRBV11-2 and TRBJ2-1; 9 bases match TRBD2. V was clipped by 2 bases and J by 8 bases; unmatched bases: 7. Germline loops: CDR1 SGHAT, CDR2 FQNNGV. The CDR3 spans 15 residues.

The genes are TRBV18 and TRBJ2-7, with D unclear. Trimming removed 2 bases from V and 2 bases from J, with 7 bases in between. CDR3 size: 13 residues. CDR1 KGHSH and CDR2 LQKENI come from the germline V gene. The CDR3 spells CASSPTATYEQYF. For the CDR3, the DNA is TGTGCCAGCTCACCAACAGCCACCTACGAGCAGTACTTC. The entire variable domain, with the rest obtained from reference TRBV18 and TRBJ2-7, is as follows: NAGVMQNPRHLVRRRGQEARLRCSPMKGHSHVYWYRQLPEEGLKFMVYLQKENIIDESGMPKERFSAEFPKEGPSILRIQQVVRGDSAAYFCASSPTATYEQYFGPGTRLTVT.

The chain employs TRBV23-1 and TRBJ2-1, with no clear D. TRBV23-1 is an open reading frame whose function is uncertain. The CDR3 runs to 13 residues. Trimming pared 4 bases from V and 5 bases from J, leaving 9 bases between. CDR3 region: CASSLGRDNEQFF. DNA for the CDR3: TGCGCCAGCAGTCTAGGTAGGGACAATGAGCAGTTCTTC.

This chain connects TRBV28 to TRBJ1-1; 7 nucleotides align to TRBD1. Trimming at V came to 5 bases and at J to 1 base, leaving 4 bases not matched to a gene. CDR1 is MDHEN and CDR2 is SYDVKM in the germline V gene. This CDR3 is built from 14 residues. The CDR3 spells CASSLGQKNTEAFF. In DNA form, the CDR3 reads TGTGCCAGCAGTCTGGGACAGAAGAACACTGAAGCTTTCTTT.